This passage covers 9 T cell receptor beta chains from one sample sequenced in a study of T-cell reconstitution after alpha-beta-depleted transplantation in children. The TCRbeta library incorporated unique molecular identifiers. TCRdb reprocessed the PCR reads with MiXCR, giving one entry per CDR3 protein. This sample has 400,000 to 500,000 distinct CDR3 sequences; roughly 11% occur once, and the top ten carry 4.5% to 7%. Source: PBMCs from the stem cell graft donor, taken from the stem cell graft. The receptors shown here come from a human donor who donated a stem cell graft to a child with acute myeloid leukemia.

The chain employs TRBV7-3 and TRBJ2-2; 9 nucleotides align to TRBD1. Trimming cost V 6 bases and J 6 bases; bases outside gene matches: 11. Germline V gene data show CDR1 as SGHTA and CDR2 as FQGTGA. The CDR3 runs 16 residues. In DNA, the CDR3 is TGTGCCAGCAGTTTTGCCGGGACAGGGTTTCCCGGGGAGCTGTTTTTT. Residues: CASSFAGTGFPGELFF.

The gene calls are TRBV29-1 and TRBJ1-2; no clear D gene. This CDR3 comprises 12 residues. The V end was cut by 3 bases, the J end by 0 bases, with 5 bases between. Germline-derived CDR1 and CDR2 are SQVTM and ANQGSEA. The CDR3: CSVDSTNYGYTF. The CDR3 DNA is TGCAGCGTTGACAGTACTAACTATGGCTACACCTTC. Drawing the rest from reference TRBV29-1 and TRBJ1-2, the complete variable domain is SAVISQKPSRDICQRGTSLTIQCQVDSQVTMMFWYRQQPGQSLTLIATANQGSEATYESGFVIDKFPISRPNLTFSTLTVSNMSPEDSSIYLCSVDSTNYGYTFGSGTRLTVV.

This clonotype showed up just a few times. This chain links TRBV12-3 or TRBV12-4 with TRBJ2-3; no reliable D call. This CDR3 has 14 amino acids. The V end lost 8 bases, the J end lost 2 bases, and 14 bases lay between the germline ends. The CDR3: CASGKGPDTDTQYF. Written as DNA, the CDR3 is TGTGCCAGCGGAAAGGGCCCGGACACAGATACGCAGTATTTT.

This chain uses TRBV20-1 with TRBJ1-2; D might be TRBD1 (6 bases). The V end lost 1 base, the J end lost 4 bases, and 16 bases lay between the germline ends. The CDR3 spans 15 residues. Germline V gene lookup returns CDR1 DFQATT and CDR2 SNEGSKA (reference sequence). The CDR3, as DNA: TGCAGTGCTAGAGGTGAGGGGGAAGAGGTCTATGGCTACACCTTC. Translated: CSARGEGEEVYGYTF.

Many counts were recorded for this clonotype. CDR3 coding DNA: TGTGCCAGCAGCCCCAGGGGGGCTCAGCCCCAGCATTTT. This sequence encodes CASSPRGAQPQHF. The chain is built from TRBV3-1 and TRBJ1-5, with 7 nucleotides matching TRBD1. This CDR3 region has 13 residues. CDR1 and CDR2 (germline): LGHDT, YNNKEL (reference sequence). Trimming at V came to 4 bases and at J to 6 bases, leaving 3 bases not matched to a gene.

Many counts were recorded for this clonotype. The chain recombines TRBV27 with TRBJ2-7; 7 bases are shared with TRBD2. Trimming took 5 bases from V and 3 from J; bases not matched to a gene: 4. The CDR3 sequence is 13 residues long. Germline CDR1 and CDR2: MNHEY and SMNVEV (reference sequence). Written as DNA, the CDR3 is TGTGCCAGCAGTCTAGCGGAGTTCTACGAGCAGTACTTC. This translates into CASSLAEFYEQYF.

The chain carries TRBV7-9 and TRBJ1-1; D gene unclear. The V gene's germline CDR1 is SEHNR and CDR2 FQNEAQ (reference sequence). V was trimmed by 0 bases and J by 6 bases, leaving 11 bases between them. The CDR3 has 14 amino acids. The CDR3 DNA reads TGTGCCAGCAGCTTAGCCGCCGGAGGTCCTGAAGCTTTCTTT. Its translation: CASSLAAGGPEAFF.

V usage is TRBV29-1 and J usage is TRBJ2-5, with TRBD1 matching over 9 bases. The CDR3 sequence is 12 residues long. The V gene end was trimmed by 7 bases and the J gene end by 5 bases; junction bases not matched to a gene: 5. The germline gives CDR1 SQVTM, CDR2 ANQGSEA. The chain's CDR3 is CSGGQGGETQYF. DNA of the CDR3: TGCAGCGGGGGACAGGGAGGGGAGACCCAGTACTTC. The variable domain in full, completed from reference TRBV29-1 and TRBJ2-5, reads SAVISQKPSRDICQRGTSLTIQCQVDSQVTMMFWYRQQPGQSLTLIATANQGSEATYESGFVIDKFPISRPNLTFSTLTVSNMSPEDSSIYLCSGGQGGETQYFGPGTRLLVL.

The rearrangement links TRBV29-1 to TRBJ1-2; 7 bases fit TRBD1. The CDR3 covers 14 residues. Germline lookup yields CDR1 SQVTM and CDR2 ANQGSEA. Here the CDR3 DNA reads TGCGGCGCGGGACGACAGGGACAAAACTATGGCTACACCTTC. Its translation is CGAGRQGQNYGYTF.